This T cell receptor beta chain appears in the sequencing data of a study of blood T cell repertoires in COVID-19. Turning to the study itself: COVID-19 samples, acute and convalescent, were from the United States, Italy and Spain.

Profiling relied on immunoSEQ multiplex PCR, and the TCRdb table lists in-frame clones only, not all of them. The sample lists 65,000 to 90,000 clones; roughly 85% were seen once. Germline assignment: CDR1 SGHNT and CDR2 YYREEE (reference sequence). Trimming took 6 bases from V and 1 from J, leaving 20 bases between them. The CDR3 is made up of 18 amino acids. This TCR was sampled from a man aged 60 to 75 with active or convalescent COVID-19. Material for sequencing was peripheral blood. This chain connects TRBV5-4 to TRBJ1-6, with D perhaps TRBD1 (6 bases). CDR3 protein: CASTATGTRGSYNSPLHF. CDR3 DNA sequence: TGTGCCAGCACCGCTACAGGGACAAGGGGTTCCTATAATTCACCCCTCCACTTT.